This T cell receptor beta chain emerged from a study of blood T cell repertoires in COVID-19. This CDR3 has 14 residues. The authors' processing: The assay estimated nucleated cells by amplifying reference gene primers. The data were produced by immunoSEQ multiplex PCR, yet TCRdb's version contains in-frame clones alone and is incomplete. The DNA gave D and trimming, while V, J and clone size come from that table. Of fewer than 250,000 clones listed, roughly four fifths are singletons. Cohorts were based on clinical histories the participants reported. The material sequenced was PBMCs or T cells enriched from blood (not recorded which). This receptor was identified in a man aged 60 to 75 who had recovered from COVID-19. The chain recombines TRBV21-1 with TRBJ1-5. TRBV21-1 is deemed a pseudogene. CDR3 coding DNA: TGTGCCAGCAGCGACTGCATGGGTTTTCGGCCCCAGCATTTT. Translated: CASSDCMGFRPQHF.